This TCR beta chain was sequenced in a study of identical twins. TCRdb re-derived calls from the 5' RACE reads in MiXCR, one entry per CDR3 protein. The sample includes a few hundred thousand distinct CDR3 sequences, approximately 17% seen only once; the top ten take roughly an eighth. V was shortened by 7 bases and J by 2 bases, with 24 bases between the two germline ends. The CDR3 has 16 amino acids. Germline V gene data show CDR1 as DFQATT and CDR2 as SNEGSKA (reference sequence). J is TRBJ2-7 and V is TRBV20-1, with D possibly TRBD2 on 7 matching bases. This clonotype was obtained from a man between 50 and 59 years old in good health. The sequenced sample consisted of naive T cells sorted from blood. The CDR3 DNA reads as TGCAGTGTTAAAAGAGAACAGGGTCTAGCGGCCTACGAGCAGTACTTC. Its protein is CSVKREQGLAAYEQYF.